This T cell receptor beta chain was sequenced during a study of blood T cell repertoires in COVID-19. Assay: immunoSEQ multiplex PCR; the TCRdb copy retains only in-frame clones and omits some. The sample lists 90,000 to 100,000 clones, roughly nine tenths occurring once. Germline values: CDR1 SGHAT, CDR2 FQNNGV. V lost 1 base, J lost 1 base, and 12 bases stayed unmatched. The CDR3 length is 19 residues. The chain combines TRBV11-2 with TRBJ1-3, with TRBD1 matching 8 bases. The sequencing sample was made of peripheral blood. The sequence was obtained from a man aged 50 to 59 with COVID-19, enrolled during active disease. The CDR3 loop reads CASSLVAPRQGFSGNTIYF. CDR3 DNA: TGTGCCAGCAGCTTAGTAGCCCCGCGACAGGGGTTTTCTGGAAACACCATATATTTT.